These 20 T cell receptor beta chains originate from one sample sequenced in a study of tumor-infiltrating lymphocytes in primary liver carcinoma. With 500 to 650 ng total RNA as template and a constant-region primer, TCR beta cDNA was made. TCR beta libraries came from three nested multiplex PCR rounds using slightly modified ARM-PCR. The first two PCR rounds used TRBV1-TRBV30 primers with a Cbeta primer, roughly 10 cycles each. TCRdb re-analysed the multiplex PCR reads in MiXCR, keeping a single row per CDR3 protein. The sample records 50,000 to 65,000 distinct CDR3 sequences, about two thirds being singletons. The study co-extracted DNA and RNA from 20-30 mg of unsorted bulk tissue. The sample was liver tumor tissue from sampling region 4. Documented subset: tumor region T4, right-lateral pole. Every receptor here comes from a man aged 35 to 55 with primary liver carcinoma and hepatitis B virus infection.

This clonotype has ten or more counts. The final CDR3 position lacks the conserved phenylalanine or tryptophan, pointing to a likely read error. The limits of the CDR3 on the DNA are not certain, so only TCRdb's listed CDR3 is given. The rearrangement uses TRBV6-5 and TRBJ2-3; whether TRBD1, the table's D call, matches the DNA was not checked. In germline, CDR1 is MNHEY, CDR2 SVGAGI. The CDR3 is made up of 9 amino acids, end residues included. The CDR3 is CANGPPPDL.

Regarding this clonotype: One junction end does not reproduce the germline sequence, and a read error may be involved. The V and J genes are TRBV5-1 and TRBJ2-3; no reliable D call. CDR3 length equals 14 residues. Germline CDR1 reads SGHRS; CDR2 reads YFSETQ. The CDR3 sequence is CASSLGMHTDTHYF. Here the CDR3 DNA reads TGCGCCAGCAGCTTGGGGATGCACACAGATACGCACTATTTT.

This clonotype was counted ten times or more. The chain joins TRBV20-1 to TRBJ2-1; D possibly corresponds to TRBD1 (6 bases). The germline V gene has CDR1 DFQATT and CDR2 SNEGSKA (reference sequence). Deletions cut 6 bases from V and 4 bases from J, with 22 bases between. The CDR3 spans 16 residues. The CDR3 DNA reads TGCAGTGCGGTCCCCTTCCCGGCAGGGGAATACAATGAGCAGTTCTTC. This translates into CSAVPFPAGEYNEQFF.

This clonotype was found many times. This chain joins TRBV5-5 and TRBJ1-2; no firm D call. Germline CDR1 is SGHKS and CDR2 is YYEKEE (reference sequence). The CDR3 totals 13 residues. V lost 3 bases to trimming and J lost 2 bases, with 8 bases between them. The CDR3 DNA reads as TGTGCCAGCAGCTCCGACAAAAACTATGGCTACACCTTC. Translated, it gives CASSSDKNYGYTF.

About this clonotype: The junction differs from germline at one of its ends, possibly a read error. V and J are TRBV6-6 and TRBJ2-2, with D possibly being TRBD1 or TRBD2 (5 bases each). Germline V gene data show CDR1 as MNHNY and CDR2 as SVGAGI (reference sequence). CDR3 length: 14 residues. CDR3 region: CAISVARGTEELFF. The CDR3 coding sequence is TGTGCCATCTCCGTCGCACGAGGGACCGAGGAGCTGTTTTTT.

This chain joins TRBV29-1 and TRBJ2-7; D is tentatively TRBD1 or TRBD2 (5 bases each). This CDR3 spans 16 amino acids. V gave up 7 bases and J gave up 2 bases, with 24 bases separating them. Germline loops: CDR1 SQVTM, CDR2 ANQGSEA. This CDR3 is CSAMTFGTGSPYEQYF. CDR3 nucleotide sequence: TGCAGCGCCATGACATTTGGGACCGGCAGTCCCTACGAGCAGTACTTC.

Concerning this clonotype itself: This could be a read error, since a much larger clone is one nucleotide away. This chain connects TRBV11-2 to TRBJ2-3, with TRBD2 identical over 8 bases. This CDR3 has 11 amino acids. In germline, CDR1 is SGHAT, CDR2 FQNNGV. In DNA form, the CDR3 reads TGTGCCATCAGCACGGGAGGGACGCAGTATTTT. Its protein is CAISTGGTQYF.

Regarding this clonotype: Its ends do not fully match the called genes, so a read error is possible. The genes are TRBV6-2 or TRBV6-3 and TRBJ2-1, with TRBD2 matching over 10 bases. The CDR3 consists of 13 residues. Per germline, CDR1 MNHEY and CDR2 SVGEGT. This CDR3 is CASGLAAVNEQFF. For the CDR3, the DNA is TGCGCCAGCGGACTAGCGGCAGTGAATGAGCAGTTCTTC.

With respect to this clonotype: This may arise from a read error, as a much more abundant clone is one base away. The J gene is TRBJ2-3, the V gene TRBV5-6; possible D gene TRBD1, 5 bases. The DNA end lines up better with TRBJ1-5; the J call may be wrong. The CDR3 loop spans 15 amino acids. Germline-derived CDR1 and CDR2 are SGHDT and YYEEEE. CDR3 in amino acids: CASSLRRGHGDTQHF. DNA of the CDR3: TGTGCCAGCAGCTTGCGCCGGGGCCACGGGGATACGCAGCATTTT.

This clonotype was seen a handful of times. As the CDR3 is not closed by the conserved phenylalanine or tryptophan, this likely results from a read error. CDR3 in DNA: TGTGCCAGCAGTGAAGACGACAGGGGATGGGATACGCAGTATTCT. Its translation is CASSEDDRGWDTQYS. V usage is TRBV6-1 and J usage is TRBJ2-3, with 8 bases aligning to TRBD1. The CDR3 consists of 15 residues. J gave up 6 bases and V 1 base, and 6 bases lay outside the gene matches. CDR1 MNHNS and CDR2 SASEGT come from the germline V gene.

Note on this clonotype: The junction departs from the called germline gene at one end, perhaps through a read error. This chain uses TRBV5-1 with TRBJ2-3, with a possible D match to TRBD2 (5 bases). CDR1 and CDR2 (germline): SGHRS, YFSETQ. The CDR3 contains 14 residues. CDR3 protein: CVSSLRVHTDTQYF. In nucleotides, the CDR3 is TGCGTCAGCAGCTTGAGGGTGCACACAGATACGCAGTATTTT.

The chain couples TRBV6-1 to TRBJ2-7; 8 nucleotides agree with TRBD1. The CDR3 covers 14 residues. CDR1 is MNHNS, CDR2 SASEGT, per germline. V lost 2 bases, J lost 6 bases, and 6 bases stayed unmatched. The CDR3 DNA sequence: TGTGCCAGCAGTGAACCTGGACAGGGCAGCGAGCAGTACTTC. Its protein is CASSEPGQGSEQYF.

This clonotype was recorded once. A much larger clone differs by one base, so this may be a read error. The chain combines TRBV6-2 or TRBV6-3 with TRBJ2-1, with TRBD2 identical over 13 bases. Losses at the gene ends were 6 bases for V and 7 bases for J; bases not matched to a gene: 9. The CDR3 has 16 amino acids. Germline V gene sequence: CDR1 MNHEY, CDR2 SVGEGT. CDR3 amino acids: CASRPRTSGRANEQFF. CDR3 sequence (DNA): TGTGCCAGCAGACCCCGGACTAGCGGGAGAGCAAATGAGCAGTTCTTC.

This sequence joins TRBV28 and TRBJ2-7; 12 bases match TRBD1. Trimming removed 7 bases from V and 11 bases from J; junction bases left unmatched: 12. This CDR3 is 14 amino acids long. CDR1 is MDHEN and CDR2 is SYDVKM in the germline V gene. The CDR3 DNA reads TGTGCCAGCATCGGGACAGGGGGCTCCTACGGGGAGTACTTC. Protein: CASIGTGGSYGEYF.

About this clonotype itself: At one of its ends the junction is not consistent with the germline gene, which may arise from a read error. V and J are TRBV10-3 and TRBJ2-7; D tentatively fits TRBD1 or TRBD2 (6 bases each). The germline CDR1 and CDR2 sequences are ENHRY and SYGVKD. CDR3 size: 15 residues. The chain's CDR3 is CTISGDGGGGYEQYF. CDR3 sequence (DNA): TGTACCATTAGTGGAGACGGAGGGGGAGGCTACGAGCAGTACTTC.

Of note for this clonotype: With a much larger clone just one base away, this may be a read error. The rearrangement joins TRBV29-1 to TRBJ2-5, with D possibly TRBD1 on 6 matching bases. V was pared by 8 bases and J by 4 bases, with 17 bases between. Germline V gives CDR1 SQVTM, CDR2 ANQGSEA. The CDR3 runs 13 residues. Here the CDR3 reads CSITGRGIETQYF. The DNA for the CDR3 is TGCAGCATTACCGGCAGGGGAATAGAGACCCAGTACTTC.

About this clonotype itself: Sequence at one end of the junction differs from germline and may be a read error. The chain is built from TRBV6-5 and TRBJ2-3, with D hard to call. This CDR3 spans 13 amino acids. Germline V lookup: CDR1 MNHEY, CDR2 SVGAGI. CDR3 bases: TGTGCCGGCAGTCTCCGGAGCACAGATACGCAGTATTTT. This translates into CAGSLRSTDTQYF.

Points on this clonotype: The conserved final phenylalanine or tryptophan is absent from the CDR3, which likely points to a read error. The chain joins TRBV29-1 to TRBJ1-2, with TRBD1 matching 10 bases. Germline V gene data show CDR1 as SQVTM and CDR2 as ANQGSEA. CDR3 length: 12 amino acids. Trimming cost V 6 bases and J 5 bases; bases outside gene matches: 3. The CDR3 DNA follows: TGCAGCGTCGCGGGACAGGGGTATGGCTACACCTTA. This codes for CSVAGQGYGYTL.

Many counts were recorded for this clonotype. This chain joins TRBV6-1 and TRBJ1-2; D is possibly TRBD1 (6 bases). Germline V CDR1 and CDR2: MNHNS, SASEGT. The CDR3 runs to 12 residues. Trimming shortened V by 11 bases and J by 4 bases, and 14 bases separated the two germline ends. The CDR3 nucleotides read TGTGCCGGACTGACAGGCGCCTATGGCTACACCTTC. Translated, it gives CAGLTGAYGYTF.

Comments on this clonotype: With a much larger clone just one base away, this may be a read error. This chain links TRBV19 with TRBJ2-1; no definite D call. The CDR3 covers 17 residues. Deletions cut 5 bases from V and 3 bases from J, with 20 bases between. The V gene's germline CDR1 is LNHDA and CDR2 SQIVND (reference sequence). The CDR3 coding sequence is TGTGCCAGTAGTCCCCCTCGCCCGTTGGGTTGCTACAATGAGCAGTTCTTC. It codes for CASSPPRPLGCYNEQFF.